This TCR beta chain was observed in a study of cytomegalovirus exposure and HLA in healthy donors. About this clone itself: Its cognate antigen is unknown.

This CDR3 has 13 residues. Germline loops: CDR1 SQVTM, CDR2 ANQGSEA. V was pared by 1 base and J by 4 bases, with 10 bases between. 13 Jbeta primers and 60 Vbeta primers were used for the PCR. Study processing details: As a later analysis found, there were 70 million to 90 million unique TCR beta chains, of which roughly 11 million were shared. TCRdb keeps only in-frame clones here, not all; method: immunoSEQ multiplex PCR. Clonal size and the V and J genes are those of that table, whereas D and trimming came from the DNA. The profile covers tens of thousands of clones, with around two thirds appearing a single time and about a fifth taken by the ten largest. Study outcomes and limitations: The authors enumerated 150 to 200 TCR beta chains as linked to cytomegalovirus. It was reportedly the case that the classifier diagnosed cytomegalovirus status with high specificity and sensitivity.

The clonotype comes from a man aged 50 or older in good health and CMV-seropositive. Material for sequencing was PBMCs. The chain joins TRBV29-1 to TRBJ1-1; perhaps TRBD1 as D (6 bases). The CDR3 nucleotides are TGCAGCGTTGAAGGGCGGGGGGCCACTGAAGCTTTCTTT. Protein product: CSVEGRGATEAFF.